This TCR beta chain comes out of a study of Graves' ophthalmopathy and Graves' hyperthyroidism (dated by TCRdb to the late 2010s). Concerning the study at large: Peripheral blood was collected before any treatment was given, at the time of initial diagnosis. In total, 135 blood samples were TCR-sequenced: 40 to 45 ophthalmopathy, roughly 80 hyperthyroidism and some 17 hyperthyroidism-to-ophthalmopathy patients. The 100 or so discovery patients were divided at random into training and test sets in a 7:3 ratio. A discovery set of 90 to 100 patients (roughly 43 ophthalmopathy, 60 or so stable hyperthyroidism) was enrolled to explore V-J signatures distinguishing ophthalmopathy from hyperthyroidism. T-cell repertoires of thyroid tissue and blood were compared in several hyperthyroidism patients. For independent validation, a separate cohort was made up of around 19 hyperthyroidism patients plus 17 patients who later progressed from hyperthyroidism to ophthalmopathy. After sampling, hyperthyroidism patients received methimazole starting at 30 mg daily, and ophthalmopathy patients received high-dose intravenous methylprednisolone. The study used TCR beta repertoire signatures to distinguish Graves' ophthalmopathy from Graves' hyperthyroidism and to predict progression to ophthalmopathy. The research as a whole found: In validation, the model predicted ophthalmopathy progression with more than 55% sensitivity and roughly 72% specificity; approximately 12 predicted patients were CT-confirmed with GO in a median of around 6 months. The 13-signature model separated ophthalmopathy from stable hyperthyroidism with approximately 88% sensitivity and around 84% specificity in cross-validation, and 80%/75% in the test set. No statistical method was used to set the sample size in advance, and the investigators knew which group each participant was assigned to. Most of the expanded thyroid clonotypes with a frequency above 0.001 were also detected in blood, and it was suggested that the thyroid immune response may be reflected by blood repertoires.

This clonotype was detected many times. The clone's antigen remains unknown. No qualities accompany the bases; no much larger clone lies one base away. From a lookup of the germline V gene (reference sequence), CDR1 and CDR2 are LNHNV and YYDKDF. The CDR3 contains 15 residues, cysteine and phenylalanine counted. Kept here is only the CDR3 DNA, which spans 45 bases and is read in frame from base 1. Trimming leaves V shorter by 1 base and J shorter by 11 bases, with the junction holding 6 bases beyond the gene matches. TCR beta CDR3 regions were amplified from RNA transcripts for repertoire sequencing. The first round of RT-PCR was done with HTBI primers and the Qiagen OneStep RT-PCR kit, and was followed by a second round of multiplex PCR, then size selection and purification. Sequencing of the libraries was carried out on an Illumina HiSeq2000 in paired-end mode with 100 bp reads. Per the authors' processing: Reads were processed with SOAPnuke, discarding reads with adapters, uncalled bases, mean Phred below 15, or no exact constant-primer or identifier match. COPE v1.2.5 was used to merge high-quality paired reads. Clonotypes were defined as unique nucleotide sequences and were aligned to IMGT TRB V, D and J references using MiTCR v1.1. Only V-J combinations with frequency above 0.0001 were analysed, covering 98% to 99.2% of repertoires. A TCR clonal expansion and chaos score per V-J combination was defined as the ratio of F50 clonal expansion to chaos observed in the TCRdist matrix. Welch's t-statistics and random forest were used to reduce the features to about a dozen V-J combinations, which were then used as input to a naive Bayes classifier. The similarity between thyroid and blood repertoires was quantified using the Morisita-Horn index. Clones were called with MiXCR by TCRdb after fastp trimmed the public reads at Q25, and only in-frame beta chains were retained. Rows with a matching CDR3 protein are joined into one entry that keeps the most common DNA and genes. TCRdb's processing, not the study's, gives the V and J calls here. The sample records 150,000 to 200,000 distinct CDR3 sequences, 35% to 45% of which are singletons. 7.5% to 10% of the sample goes to the ten largest clones.

Patients with ophthalmopathy had moderately to severely active disease, with a Clinical Activity Score of 3 or more, a NOSPECS grade of 4 or more, and a disease duration of less than 3 months. Anyone with other autoimmune diseases, uncontrolled infections, pregnancy or lactation was excluded from the study. Clinical symptoms, serum thyroxine, TRAb, thyroid ultrasound and orbital computed tomography were used for diagnosis. PBMCs were isolated from 10 ml of fresh peripheral blood by Ficoll-Paque density gradient centrifugation. Total RNA was extracted with Trizol reagent and quality-checked on an Agilent 2100 Bioanalyzer.

Material for sequencing was peripheral blood. Here the chain combines TRBV15 and TRBJ1-6, and 9 bases in between align with TRBD1. The sequence was obtained from a man aged 25-45 years with Graves' ophthalmopathy. Donor details come from another sample of the same person, matched by shared clones. The CDR3 loop reads CATSRGGQGFTPLHF. The DNA reads TGTGCCACCAGCAGAGGCGGACAGGGGTTTACACCCCTCCACTTT.